The 25 T cell receptor beta chains in this list originate from one sample, sequenced in a study of PD-1 blockade in classical Hodgkin lymphoma. Profiling relied on immunoSEQ multiplex PCR, and the TCRdb table lists in-frame clones only, not all of them. Among about 58,000 clones listed, 75% to 95% were seen once. Every one of the patients relapsed after autologous stem cell transplantation (brentuximab vedotin exposure was variable). Sequencing was performed on peripheral blood mononuclear cells (PBMCs), taken before the second cycle of nivolumab. The receptors originated from a human donor with classical Hodgkin lymphoma.

The V call is TRBV9, the J call TRBJ2-3; no firm D call. Trimming took off 7 bases at V and 1 base at J, with 7 bases between the two ends. Germline values: CDR1 SGDLS, CDR2 YYNGEE. This CDR3 comprises 12 residues. The CDR3 coding sequence is TGTGCCAGCGGACCGGGCACAGATACGCAGTATTTT. This encodes CASGPGTDTQYF.

The chain links TRBV5-6 to TRBJ2-1; 10 positions agree with TRBD2. The germline gives CDR1 SGHDT, CDR2 YYEEEE. J gave up 3 bases and V 3 bases, and 9 bases lay outside the gene matches. CDR3 length: 17 amino acids. The CDR3 sequence is CASSWGGASGGYNEQFF. For the CDR3, the DNA is TGTGCCAGCAGCTGGGGCGGCGCTAGCGGGGGCTACAATGAGCAGTTCTTC.

The gene calls are TRBV19 and TRBJ2-1; tentatively, D is TRBD1 (9 bases). Germline CDR1 is LNHDA and CDR2 is SQIVND (reference sequence). Trimming removed 8 bases from V and 8 bases from J, with 31 bases in between. The CDR3 sequence is 18 residues long. This CDR3 reads CASSLGTGFGTSIYEQFF. DNA for the CDR3: TGTGCCAGTTCCCTTGGGACAGGGTTTGGGACTAGTATCTATGAGCAGTTCTTC.

The chain employs TRBV5-1 and TRBJ2-5, with D uncertain. The CDR3 loop spans 14 amino acids. V was shortened by 0 bases and J by 3 bases, with 9 bases between the two germline ends. Germline lookup yields CDR1 SGHRS and CDR2 YFSETQ. CDR3: CASSLAWTEETQYF. Written as DNA, the CDR3 is TGCGCCAGCAGCTTGGCCTGGACGGAAGAGACCCAGTACTTC.

The CDR3 sequence is CASSSSSGTYNEQFF. The CDR3 DNA reads as TGTGCCAGCAGCTCGAGCAGCGGGACGTACAATGAGCAGTTCTTC. V gene TRBV11-2 combines with J gene TRBJ2-1; TRBD2 aligns across 7 bases. Germline V lookup: CDR1 SGHAT, CDR2 FQNNGV. After removal of 4 bases from V and 4 bases from J, the junction contained 7 bases not matched to a gene. CDR3 length equals 15 residues.

This chain uses TRBV6-5 with TRBJ2-1, with D perhaps being TRBD1 or TRBD2 (5 bases each). This CDR3 spans 13 amino acids. Trimming pared 5 bases from V and 2 bases from J, leaving 7 bases between. Germline values: CDR1 MNHEY, CDR2 SVGAGI. CDR3 loop: CASSMGAYNEQFF. CDR3 coding DNA: TGTGCCAGCAGTATGGGGGCCTACAATGAGCAGTTCTTC.

The chain couples TRBV6-5 to TRBJ2-5; 13 bases agree with TRBD2. Germline assignment: CDR1 MNHEY and CDR2 SVGAGI. The CDR3 has 16 amino acids. V was pared by 0 bases and J by 4 bases, with 2 bases of the junction left unmatched. In nucleotides, the CDR3 is TGTGCCAGCAGTTACTCGGGACTAGCGGGACGAGAGACCCAGTACTTC. It is translated as CASSYSGLAGRETQYF.

The gene calls are TRBV18 and TRBJ1-4, with 8 bases matching TRBD1. V lost 5 bases to trimming and J lost 6 bases; unmatched junction nucleotides: 8. CDR3 length equals 15 residues. Germline V CDR1 and CDR2: KGHSH, LQKENI. CDR3 bases: TGTGCCAGCTCAGAACAGACAGGGGAGGATGAAAAACTGTTTTTT. Protein: CASSEQTGEDEKLFF.

This chain joins TRBV7-3 and TRBJ2-3; 10 bases are shared with TRBD2. Germline lookup yields CDR1 SGHTA and CDR2 FQGTGA. The CDR3 runs 18 residues. The V segment lost 4 bases and the J segment 0 bases; nucleotides outside the gene matches: 10. CDR3 sequence (DNA): TGTGCCAGCAGCTCGAATCCGCTAGCGGGGGTTAGCACAGATACGCAGTATTTT. It is translated as CASSSNPLAGVSTDTQYF.

This chain links TRBV9 with TRBJ1-4; no firm D call. This CDR3 is 15 amino acids long. Trimming pared 3 bases from V and 5 bases from J, leaving 14 bases between. CDR1 is SGDLS and CDR2 is YYNGEE in the germline V gene. CDR3 amino acids: CASSAGGGSNEKLFF. CDR3 bases: TGTGCCAGCAGCGCCGGCGGAGGCTCGAATGAAAAACTGTTTTTT.

The rearrangement uses TRBV2 and TRBJ1-2; D ambiguous. The CDR3 is 14 residues long. Germline V gives CDR1 SNHLY, CDR2 FYNNEI. Trimming took off 4 bases at V and 6 bases at J, with 15 bases between the two ends. CDR3 region: CASSGHRGVDGYTF. The CDR3 DNA is TGTGCCAGCAGTGGACACCGGGGTGTAGATGGCTACACCTTC.

The chain employs TRBV28 and TRBJ2-3; the D gene is possibly TRBD2 (6 bases). With 5 bases removed from V and 3 bases from J, the gap between germline ends came to 9 bases. This CDR3 has 13 residues. Germline values: CDR1 MDHEN, CDR2 SYDVKM. In DNA form, the CDR3 reads TGTGCCAGCAGTCTAGCGATTACAGATACGCAGTATTTT. It translates to CASSLAITDTQYF.

The gene calls are TRBV19 and TRBJ2-1; D might be TRBD1 (6 bases). Germline V gene data show CDR1 as LNHDA and CDR2 as SQIVND (reference sequence). Trimming cost V 5 bases and J 4 bases, with 18 bases left between them. The CDR3 is made up of 16 amino acids. The CDR3 DNA reads as TGTGCCAGTAGTGTTGAACAGGGCAGCCTTTACAATGAGCAGTTCTTC. Translation: CASSVEQGSLYNEQFF.

CDR3 bases: TGCGCCAGCAGCCAAGGACAGGCAGGGCCAGGAACTACCGGGGAGCTGTTTTTT. It encodes CASSQGQAGPGTTGELFF. The chain links TRBV4-3 to TRBJ2-2, with D possibly being TRBD1 (6 bases). V was pared by 1 base and J by 5 bases, with 20 bases between. The CDR3 totals 18 residues. Per germline, CDR1 LGHNA and CDR2 YSLEER.

This sequence joins TRBV27 and TRBJ2-7; tentatively, D is TRBD2 (7 bases). Between the trimmed V and J ends, which lost 7 bases and 1 base, there was a span of 14 bases. The CDR3 has 14 residues. Germline V lookup: CDR1 MNHEY, CDR2 SMNVEV (reference sequence). The CDR3 DNA reads TGTGCCAGCACCGCGGGGGCGGGTTCCTACGAGCAGTACTTC. This encodes CASTAGAGSYEQYF.

V gene TRBV30 combines with J gene TRBJ2-2, with D uncertain. Looked up from germline, CDR1 is GTSNPN and CDR2 is SVGIG (reference sequence). The CDR3 contains 14 residues. V lost 0 bases and J lost 1, with 6 bases in between. The CDR3 coding sequence is TGTGCCTGGAGTGTTAGTAAGAACACCGGGGAGCTGTTTTTT. As protein: CAWSVSKNTGELFF.

This sequence joins TRBV27 and TRBJ2-7, with 10 bases matching TRBD1. In germline, CDR1 is MNHEY, CDR2 SMNVEV (reference sequence). The CDR3 totals 16 residues. V was pared by 0 bases and J by 4 bases, with 6 bases of the junction left unmatched. In DNA, the CDR3 is TGTGCCAGCAGTTTATCGGCGGGACAGGGGACTTACGAGCAGTACTTC. Its translation: CASSLSAGQGTYEQYF.

The chain couples TRBV5-6 to TRBJ2-1, with 10 nucleotides matching TRBD2. Germline trimming cut 4 bases from V and 9 bases from J; bases unmatched to any gene: 22. Per the germline V gene, CDR1 is SGHDT and CDR2 is YYEEEE. There are 19 residues in the CDR3. This chain's CDR3 is CASSPLERGGQVGMTEQFF. CDR3 in DNA: TGTGCCAGCAGCCCCTTGGAGCGGGGGGGCCAGGTGGGTATGACTGAGCAGTTCTTC.

A single count supports this clone. The V call is TRBV4-2, the J call TRBJ2-2, with D perhaps matching TRBD2 (5 bases). The V gene lost 0 bases and the J gene lost 0 bases, with 17 bases spanning the gap. The CDR3 extends over 19 amino acids. Germline CDR1 reads LGHNA; CDR2 reads YNFKEQ. CDR3 protein: CASSQDMVAQYSNTGELFF. In nucleotides, the CDR3 is TGTGCCAGCAGCCAAGATATGGTAGCGCAGTATTCGAACACCGGGGAGCTGTTTTTT.

This clone occurred a few times. The rearrangement uses TRBV27 and TRBJ1-5; 8 positions agree with TRBD1. Germline CDR1 and CDR2: MNHEY and SMNVEV (reference sequence). With 5 bases clipped from V and 6 bases from J, the junction kept 12 bases outside the gene matches. This CDR3 has 16 amino acids. The CDR3 loop reads CASSQRQGFSGQPQHF. The CDR3 DNA reads as TGTGCCAGCAGTCAACGACAGGGGTTCAGCGGTCAGCCCCAGCATTTT.

V gene TRBV19 combines with J gene TRBJ1-5; D might be TRBD1 (6 bases). V lost 10 bases and J lost 4, with 17 bases in between. The CDR3 runs 14 residues. Germline V gene lookup returns CDR1 LNHDA and CDR2 SQIVND (reference sequence). The CDR3 DNA follows: TGTGCCACCTATTGGGGGGCCGGGAATCAGCCCCAGCATTTT. Translated: CATYWGAGNQPQHF.

DNA of the CDR3: TGTGCCAGCTCACCGGCTTCCACAGATACGCAGTATTTT. Its translation: CASSPASTDTQYF. The gene calls are TRBV18 and TRBJ2-3; D uncertain. V lost 3 bases and J 2 bases, leaving 6 bases between the germline ends. There are 13 residues in the CDR3. Germline values: CDR1 KGHSH, CDR2 LQKENI.

The J gene is TRBJ2-5, the V gene TRBV4-1; unclear D gene. CDR1 is MGHRA, CDR2 YSYEKL, per germline. Trimming removed 0 bases from V and 2 bases from J, with 16 bases in between. The CDR3 spans 17 residues. CDR3 DNA sequence: TGCGCCAGCAGCCAAGATGTTGTGGCCCTTTCACAAGAGACCCAGTACTTC. This codes for CASSQDVVALSQETQYF.

This chain connects TRBV7-9 to TRBJ2-7; tentative D call: TRBD1 (5 bases). Trimming shortened V by 5 bases and J by 3 bases, and 11 bases separated the two germline ends. Germline values: CDR1 SEHNR, CDR2 FQNEAQ (reference sequence). This CDR3 has 13 amino acids. CDR3 DNA sequence: TGTGCCAGCAGCCCCGACAGTTACTACGAGCAGTACTTC. Translation: CASSPDSYYEQYF. Drawing the rest from reference TRBV7-9 and TRBJ2-7, the complete variable domain is DTGVSQNPRHKITKRGQNVTFRCDPISEHNRLYWYRQTLGQGPEFLTYFQNEAQLEKSRLLSDRFSAERPKGSFSTLEIQRTEQGDSAMYLCASSPDSYYEQYFGPGTRLTVT.

As concerns this clone: The junction and the germline gene differ at one end; a read error may be behind it. The rearrangement uses TRBV29-1 and TRBJ2-2; no definite D call. Germline V gene sequence: CDR1 SQVTM, CDR2 ANQGSEA. The CDR3 sequence is 12 residues long. As DNA, the CDR3 is TGCAGCGTTGGCCCGCACACCCGGGAGCTGTTTTTT. This sequence encodes CSVGPHTRELFF.